The clone carrying this TCR beta chain was observed a handful of times. No antigen is known for it. The source material, RNA transcripts, was used to amplify TCR beta CDR3 regions. The study used the HTBI primer set for a first-round RT-PCR of the TCR CDR3. TCRdb used MiXCR to reprocess the multiplex PCR reads, holding one entry per CDR3 protein. The sample contains over 450,000 distinct CDR3 sequences, approximately 17% of which appear only once. These data come from a study of T cells in Graves' hyperthyroidism and ophthalmopathy. Findings of the study overall: A 13 V-J signature model discriminated ophthalmopathy versus stable hyperthyroidism. Blood also carried most thyroid clonotypes expanded above 0.001.

A Clinical Activity Score of at least 3, a NOSPECS grade of at least 4 and a duration under 3 months were recorded in the ophthalmopathy patients. The TCR sequence derives from a woman aged 18-29 years with Graves' ophthalmopathy. Sequencing was done on a sample of blood.

CDR3 protein: CASSWLTSGGANEQFF. DNA of the CDR3: TGCGCCAGCAGCTGGCTTACTAGCGGGGGGGCAAATGAGCAGTTCTTC. The chain links TRBV5-1 to TRBJ2-1; 13 bases are a match to TRBD2. After removal of 3 bases from V and 7 bases from J, the junction contained 7 bases not matched to a gene. From germline, CDR1 is SGHRS and CDR2 YFSETQ. The CDR3 is 16 amino acids. The whole variable domain, remainder taken from reference TRBV5-1 and TRBJ2-1, is KAGVTQTPRYLIKTRGQQVTLSCSPISGHRSVSWYQQTPGQGLQFLFEYFSETQRNKGNFPGRFSGRQFSNSRSEMNVSTLELGDSALYLCASSWLTSGGANEQFFGPGTRLTVL.